This T cell receptor (beta chain) was found in a study of cytomegalovirus exposure and HLA in healthy donors. As for the study in general: It was reported in a later analysis that the 90 to 150 validation repertoires used the same platform as the 650 to 800 first-cohort repertoires. Study-level points and caveats: Specific recognition of CMV antigens was confirmed in vitro for a few chains (all CMV-associated).

The method was immunoSEQ multiplex PCR; TCRdb's version includes in-frame clones alone and lacks a portion of them. The sample lists some 77,000 clones; around 95% were seen once. This clone was detected only once. Its specificity is not known. Germline CDR1 WNHNN, CDR2 SYGVQD (reference sequence). Trimming left V 0 bases short and J 6 bases short, with 15 bases between. This CDR3 is built from 15 residues. The sample comprised PBMCs. This sequence joins TRBV10-1 and TRBJ2-7; TRBD2 might be the D (6 bases). The clonotype was recovered from a man younger than 30 in good health and CMV-seropositive. The chain's CDR3 is CASSESQTSGSEQYF. In DNA, the CDR3 is TGCGCCAGCAGTGAGTCTCAGACTAGTGGTTCCGAGCAGTACTTC.